This entry lists 11 T cell receptor beta chains sequenced from one sample in a study of blood T cell repertoires in COVID-19. TCRdb keeps only in-frame clones here, not all; method: immunoSEQ multiplex PCR. In the table there are 90,000 to 100,000 clones, 81% of which are singletons. Material for sequencing was peripheral blood. The receptor set was obtained from an elderly woman with acute or convalescent COVID-19.

The J gene is TRBJ2-7, the V gene TRBV27; 7 bases are shared with TRBD1. The germline gives CDR1 MNHEY, CDR2 SMNVEV (reference sequence). The CDR3 spans 17 residues. V was pared by 5 bases and J by 3 bases, with 16 bases of the junction left unmatched. The CDR3 protein is CASSLPTEQGQNYEQYV. The CDR3 DNA reads as TGTGCCAGCAGTCTTCCAACCGAACAGGGACAGAACTACGAGCAGTACGTC.

V is TRBV29-1 and J is TRBJ1-1; D is undetermined. Per germline, CDR1 SQVTM and CDR2 ANQGSEA. The V end lost 5 bases, the J end lost 5 bases, and 12 bases lay between the germline ends. The CDR3 is 12 amino acids. The CDR3 here is CSVSEGGTEAFF. CDR3 coding DNA: TGCAGCGTTTCGGAAGGAGGGACTGAAGCTTTCTTT.

The chain uses TRBV6-2 or TRBV6-3 and TRBJ1-5; D gene unclear. CDR3 length equals 15 residues. V was cut by 6 bases and J by 0 bases, with 12 bases left in between. CDR1 is MNHEY, CDR2 SVGEGT, per germline. The CDR3 loop is CASSFDGYSNQPQHF. The CDR3 bases are TGTGCCAGCAGCTTCGACGGGTATAGCAATCAGCCCCAGCATTTT.

This rearrangement joins TRBV15 to TRBJ2-7; 8 bases are shared with TRBD1. Trimming took 2 bases from V and 6 from J; bases not matched to a gene: 12. Germline CDR1 and CDR2: LNHNV and YYDKDF (reference sequence). CDR3 length: 16 residues. The CDR3 here is CATSRPGQGELGEQYF. The CDR3 DNA reads as TGTGCCACCAGCAGACCTGGACAGGGAGAGCTAGGCGAGCAGTACTTC. Using reference TRBV15 and TRBJ2-7 for the parts outside the CDR3, the full variable domain is DAMVIQNPRYQVTQFGKPVTLSCSQTLNHNVMYWYQQKSSQAPKLLFHYYDKDFNNEADTPDNFQSRRPNTSFCFLDIRSPGLGDTAMYLCATSRPGQGELGEQYFGPGTRLTVT.

V and J are TRBV7-8 and TRBJ1-1, with 7 nucleotides matching TRBD1. V shed 2 bases and J 5 bases; nucleotides not matched to a gene: 5. This CDR3 has 14 amino acids. CDR1 is SGHVS, CDR2 FQNEAQ, per germline. The CDR3 protein is CASSLRGRGTEAFF. CDR3 bases: TGTGCCAGCAGCTTAAGGGGGCGGGGAACTGAAGCTTTCTTT.

A few counts support this clone. Additional DNA sequences in this sample encode the identical CDR3. The chain combines TRBV4-2 with TRBJ2-7, with D possibly matching TRBD2 (7 bases). This CDR3 comprises 14 residues. Germline values: CDR1 LGHNA, CDR2 YNFKEQ. The V gene lost 1 base and the J gene lost 2 bases, with 9 bases spanning the gap. The chain's CDR3 is CASSQGRGPYEQYF. In DNA, the CDR3 is TGTGCCAGCAGCCAAGGGCGGGGGCCCTACGAGCAGTACTTC.

This chain links TRBV2 with TRBJ2-3; D call uncertain. From germline, CDR1 is SNHLY and CDR2 FYNNEI. The length of the CDR3 is 15 residues. V shed 3 bases and J shed 1 base, with 11 bases lying between them. The CDR3 sequence is CASSDVVGGTDTQYF. CDR3 nucleotide sequence: TGTGCCAGCAGTGACGTGGTGGGCGGCACAGATACGCAGTATTTT.

This clone has more than one count but fewer than ten. The chain recombines TRBV28 with TRBJ2-7; 11 nucleotides align to TRBD2. Per the germline V gene, CDR1 is MDHEN and CDR2 is SYDVKM. The CDR3 has 13 residues. V lost 8 bases and J lost 3; bases outside the gene matches: 3. The CDR3 DNA reads TGTGCCAGCGGGACTAGCGGATTCTACGAGCAGTACGTC. Its protein is CASGTSGFYEQYV.

This clone was found a few times. The rearrangement uses TRBV11-2 and TRBJ2-1; TRBD2 matches 9 bases. CDR3 length: 17 residues. The V and J ends lost 5 bases and 6 bases, in that order; junction bases with no gene match: 14. From germline, CDR1 is SGHAT and CDR2 FQNNGV. CDR3 sequence reads: CASSPRGAGGRINEQFF. CDR3 nucleotide sequence: TGTGCCAGCAGCCCCAGAGGGGCGGGGGGGCGTATCAATGAGCAGTTCTTC. Drawing the rest from reference TRBV11-2 and TRBJ2-1, the complete variable domain is EAGVAQSPRYKIIEKRQSVAFWCNPISGHATLYWYQQILGQGPKLLIQFQNNGVVDDSQLPKDRFSAERLKGVDSTLKIQPAKLEDSAVYLCASSPRGAGGRINEQFFGPGTRLTVL.

This clone was found a few times. The genes are TRBV2 and TRBJ1-6, with 7 bases fitting TRBD1. Germline CDR1 reads SNHLY; CDR2 reads FYNNEI. Germline trimming cut 6 bases from V and 8 bases from J; bases unmatched to any gene: 10. This CDR3 is built from 15 residues. CDR3 DNA: TGTGCCAGCAGATTTACGGACAGGCCTCATTCACCCCTCCACTTT. Amino acids: CASRFTDRPHSPLHF. Using reference TRBV2 and TRBJ1-6 for the parts outside the CDR3, the full variable domain is EPEVTQTPSHQVTQMGQEVILRCVPISNHLYFYWYRQILGQKVEFLVSFYNNEISEKSEIFDDQFSVERPDGSNFTLKIRSTKLEDSAMYFCASRFTDRPHSPLHFGNGTRLTVT.

The rearrangement uses TRBV6-2 or TRBV6-3 and TRBJ1-6, with D tentatively TRBD1 (5 bases). V lost 5 bases and J lost 10, with 15 bases in between. This CDR3 contains 14 residues. Germline assignment: CDR1 MNHEY and CDR2 SVGEGT. The chain's CDR3 is CASSAQGLLSPLHF. The CDR3 DNA follows: TGTGCCAGCAGTGCCCAGGGTTTGTTGTCACCCCTCCACTTT.